This TCR beta chain was recovered during a study of blood T cell repertoires in COVID-19. Whole-study context: The cDNA or gDNA used as material had been derived from T cells, B-cell-depleted T cells, or PBMCs.

In the authors' methods: Estimation of nucleated cell counts was performed using reference gene primer amplification. The assay was immunoSEQ multiplex PCR, and TCRdb's table has in-frame clones only and misses some. That table gives V, J and clone size, and the DNA gave D and trimming. The sample lists 150,000 or so clones; around four fifths were seen once. Germline V CDR1 and CDR2: LGHNA, YSLEER. The CDR3 sequence is 15 residues long. The V gene end was trimmed by 4 bases and the J gene end by 6 bases; junction bases not matched to a gene: 5. Participants were aged roughly 18 to 100 years from approximately 23 US areas. Assignments of participants to cohorts depended upon their own reported clinical history.

The sample consisted of PBMCs or T cells enriched from blood (not recorded which). V usage is TRBV4-3 and J usage is TRBJ2-2, with TRBD1 matching over 10 bases. The receptor was derived from a woman aged 45 to 65 in a cohort exposed to, infected with or recovered from COVID-19 (not recorded which). CDR3 sequence: CASSPSGQGSGELFF. The CDR3 DNA follows: TGCGCCAGCAGCCCCTCGGGACAGGGGTCCGGGGAGCTGTTTTTT.